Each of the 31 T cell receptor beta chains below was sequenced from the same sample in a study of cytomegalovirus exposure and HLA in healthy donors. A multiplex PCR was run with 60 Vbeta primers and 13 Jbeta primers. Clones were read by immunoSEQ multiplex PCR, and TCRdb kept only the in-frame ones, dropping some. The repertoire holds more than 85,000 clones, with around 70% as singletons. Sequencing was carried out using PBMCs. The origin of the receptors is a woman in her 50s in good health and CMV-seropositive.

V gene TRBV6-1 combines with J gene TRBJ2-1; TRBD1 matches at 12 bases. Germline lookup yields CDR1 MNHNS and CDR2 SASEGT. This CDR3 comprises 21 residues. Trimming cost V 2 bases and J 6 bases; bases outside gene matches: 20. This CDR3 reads CASSERGGQGAGFSLGNEQFF. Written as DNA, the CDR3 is TGTGCCAGCAGTGAAAGGGGGGGACAGGGGGCAGGGTTTTCTCTCGGCAATGAGCAGTTCTTC.

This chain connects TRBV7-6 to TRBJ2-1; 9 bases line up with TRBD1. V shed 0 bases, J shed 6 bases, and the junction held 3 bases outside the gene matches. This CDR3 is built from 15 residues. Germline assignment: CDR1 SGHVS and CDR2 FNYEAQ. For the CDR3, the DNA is TGTGCCAGCAGCTTAGCTGGGACAGGGAGCAATGAGCAGTTCTTC. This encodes CASSLAGTGSNEQFF.

CDR3 sequence: CASSAQNSYEQYF. In DNA form, the CDR3 reads TGCGCCAGCAGCGCACAGAACTCCTACGAGCAGTACTTC. This sequence joins TRBV5-1 and TRBJ2-7; the D is unclear. Trimming pared 4 bases from V and 0 bases from J, leaving 8 bases between. This CDR3 region has 13 residues. CDR1 and CDR2 from the germline V gene are SGHRS and YFSETQ.

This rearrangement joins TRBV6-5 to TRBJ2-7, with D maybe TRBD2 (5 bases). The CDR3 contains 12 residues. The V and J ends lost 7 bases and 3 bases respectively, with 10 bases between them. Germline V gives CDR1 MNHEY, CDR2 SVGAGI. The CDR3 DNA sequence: TGTGCCAGCAAGGCCGGACTCTACGAGCAGTACTTC. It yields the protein CASKAGLYEQYF.

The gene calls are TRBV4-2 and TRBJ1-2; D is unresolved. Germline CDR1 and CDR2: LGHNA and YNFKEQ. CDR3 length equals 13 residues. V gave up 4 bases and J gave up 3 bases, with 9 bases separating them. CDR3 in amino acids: CASSPPADYGYTF. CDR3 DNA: TGTGCCAGCAGCCCCCCGGCGGACTATGGCTACACCTTC.

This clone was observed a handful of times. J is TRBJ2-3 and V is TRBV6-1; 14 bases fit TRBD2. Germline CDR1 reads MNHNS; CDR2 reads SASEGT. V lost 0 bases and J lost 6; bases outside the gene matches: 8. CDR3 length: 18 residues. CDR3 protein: CASSEAGTSGGSRDTQYF. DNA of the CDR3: TGTGCCAGCAGTGAAGCGGGGACTAGCGGGGGCTCCAGGGATACGCAGTATTTT.

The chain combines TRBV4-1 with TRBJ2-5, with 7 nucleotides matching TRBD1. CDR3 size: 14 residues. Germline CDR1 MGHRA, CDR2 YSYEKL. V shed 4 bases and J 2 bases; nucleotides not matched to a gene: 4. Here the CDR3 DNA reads TGCGCCAGCAGCCCACCGGGACAGCAAGAGACCCAGTACTTC. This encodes CASSPPGQQETQYF.

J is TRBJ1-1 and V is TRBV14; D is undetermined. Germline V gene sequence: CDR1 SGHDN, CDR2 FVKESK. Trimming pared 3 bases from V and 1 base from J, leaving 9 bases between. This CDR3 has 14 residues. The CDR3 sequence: CASSQIFRNTEAFF. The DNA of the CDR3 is TGTGCCAGCAGCCAGATATTCAGGAACACTGAAGCTTTCTTT.

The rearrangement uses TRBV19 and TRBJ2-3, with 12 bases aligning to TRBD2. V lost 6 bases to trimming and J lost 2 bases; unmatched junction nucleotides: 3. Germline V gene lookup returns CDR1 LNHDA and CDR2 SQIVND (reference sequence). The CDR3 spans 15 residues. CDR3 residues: CASRRTSGDTDTQYF. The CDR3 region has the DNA TGTGCCAGTAGGCGGACTAGCGGGGACACAGATACGCAGTATTTT.

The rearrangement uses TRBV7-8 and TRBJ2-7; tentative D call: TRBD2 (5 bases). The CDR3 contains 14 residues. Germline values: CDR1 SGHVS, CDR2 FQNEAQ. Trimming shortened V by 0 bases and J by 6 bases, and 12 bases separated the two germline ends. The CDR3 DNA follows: TGTGCCAGCAGCTTAGCGGGCCTAGCAGTCGAGCAGTACTTC. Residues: CASSLAGLAVEQYF.

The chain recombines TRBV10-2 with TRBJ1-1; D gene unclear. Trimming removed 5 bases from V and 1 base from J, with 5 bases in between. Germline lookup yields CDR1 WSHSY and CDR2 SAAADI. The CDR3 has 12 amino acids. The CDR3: CASSWANTEAFF. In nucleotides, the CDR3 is TGCGCCAGCAGTTGGGCGAACACTGAAGCTTTCTTT.

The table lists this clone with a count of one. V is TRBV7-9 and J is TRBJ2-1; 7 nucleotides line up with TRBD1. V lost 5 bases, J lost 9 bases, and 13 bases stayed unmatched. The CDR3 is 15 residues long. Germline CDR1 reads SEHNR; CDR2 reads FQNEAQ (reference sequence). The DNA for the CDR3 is TGTGCCAGCAGCGTCTCCGGGACAGACTGGAGTGAGCAGTTCTTC. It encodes CASSVSGTDWSEQFF.

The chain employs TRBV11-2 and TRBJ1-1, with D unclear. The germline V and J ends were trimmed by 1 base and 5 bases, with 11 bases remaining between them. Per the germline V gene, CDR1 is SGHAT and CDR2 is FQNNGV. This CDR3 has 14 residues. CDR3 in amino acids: CASSLGGQATEAFF. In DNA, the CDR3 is TGTGCCAGCAGCTTAGGAGGGCAGGCGACTGAAGCTTTCTTT.

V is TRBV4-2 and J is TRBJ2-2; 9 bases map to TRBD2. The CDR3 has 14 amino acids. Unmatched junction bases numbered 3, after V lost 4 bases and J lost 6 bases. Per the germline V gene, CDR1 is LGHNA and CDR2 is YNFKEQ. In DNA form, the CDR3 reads TGTGCCAGCAGCCCGGGGACTAGCCCCGGGGAGCTGTTTTTT. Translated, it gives CASSPGTSPGELFF.

The DNA of the CDR3 is TGTGCCAGCAGCCCCAGGGGGCTAAGCACCGGGGAGCTGTTTTTT. Protein product: CASSPRGLSTGELFF. This sequence joins TRBV2 and TRBJ2-2; the match to TRBD1 covers 8 bases. The germline V gene has CDR1 SNHLY and CDR2 FYNNEI. V dropped 6 bases and J dropped 4; count of bases not matched to a gene: 7. The CDR3 has 15 residues.

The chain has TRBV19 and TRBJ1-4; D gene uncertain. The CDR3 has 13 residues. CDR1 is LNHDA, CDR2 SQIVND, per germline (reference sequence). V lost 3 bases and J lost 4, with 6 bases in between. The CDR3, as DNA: TGTGCCAGTAGTATGCAGATTAATGAAAAACTGTTTTTT. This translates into CASSMQINEKLFF.

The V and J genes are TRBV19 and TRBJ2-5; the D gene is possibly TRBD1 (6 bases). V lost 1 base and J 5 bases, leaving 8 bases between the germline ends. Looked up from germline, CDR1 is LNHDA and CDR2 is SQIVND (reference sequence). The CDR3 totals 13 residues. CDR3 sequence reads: CASSIGGQETQYF. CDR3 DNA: TGTGCCAGTAGTATAGGGGGGCAGGAGACCCAGTACTTC.

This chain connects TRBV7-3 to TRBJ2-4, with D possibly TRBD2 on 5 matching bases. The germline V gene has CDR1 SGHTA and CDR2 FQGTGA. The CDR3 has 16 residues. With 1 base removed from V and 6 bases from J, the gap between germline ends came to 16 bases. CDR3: CASSLRSGQASNIQYF. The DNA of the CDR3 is TGTGCCAGCAGCTTAAGAAGCGGTCAGGCTTCAAACATTCAGTACTTC.

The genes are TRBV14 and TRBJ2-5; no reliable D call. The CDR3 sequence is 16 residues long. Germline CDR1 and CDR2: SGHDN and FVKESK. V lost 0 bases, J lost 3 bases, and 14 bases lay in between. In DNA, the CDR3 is TGTGCCAGCAGCCAAGAATGGCCGTACCATGAAGAGACCCAGTACTTC. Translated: CASSQEWPYHEETQYF.

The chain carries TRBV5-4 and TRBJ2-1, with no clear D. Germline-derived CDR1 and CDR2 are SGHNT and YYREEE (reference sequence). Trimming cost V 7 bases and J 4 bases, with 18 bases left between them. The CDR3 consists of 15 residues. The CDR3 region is CASAPADTLYNEQFF. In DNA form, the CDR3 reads TGTGCCAGCGCCCCGGCAGACACCTTATACAATGAGCAGTTCTTC.

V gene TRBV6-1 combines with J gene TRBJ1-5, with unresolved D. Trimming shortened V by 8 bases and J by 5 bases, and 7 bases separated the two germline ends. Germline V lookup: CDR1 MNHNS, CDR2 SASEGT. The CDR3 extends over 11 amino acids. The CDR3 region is CASAAYQPQHF. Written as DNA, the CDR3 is TGTGCCAGCGCGGCCTATCAGCCCCAGCATTTT.

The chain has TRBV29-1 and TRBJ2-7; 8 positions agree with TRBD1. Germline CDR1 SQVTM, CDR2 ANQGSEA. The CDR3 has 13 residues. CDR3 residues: CTAGGISSYEQYF. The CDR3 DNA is TGCACCGCAGGGGGCATATCCTCCTACGAGCAGTACTTC.

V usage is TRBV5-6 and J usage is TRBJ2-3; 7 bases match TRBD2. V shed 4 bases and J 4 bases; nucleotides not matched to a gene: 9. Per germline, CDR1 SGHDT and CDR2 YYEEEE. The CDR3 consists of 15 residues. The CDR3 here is CASSGGEGWADTQYF. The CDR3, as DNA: TGTGCCAGCAGCGGAGGGGAGGGCTGGGCAGATACGCAGTATTTT.

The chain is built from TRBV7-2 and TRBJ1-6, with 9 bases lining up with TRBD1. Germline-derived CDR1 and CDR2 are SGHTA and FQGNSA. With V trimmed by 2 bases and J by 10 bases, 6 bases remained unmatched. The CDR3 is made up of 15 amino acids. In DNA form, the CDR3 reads TGTGCCAGCAGCTTATTGGGGACAGGGCGCTCACCCCTCCACTTT. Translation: CASSLLGTGRSPLHF.

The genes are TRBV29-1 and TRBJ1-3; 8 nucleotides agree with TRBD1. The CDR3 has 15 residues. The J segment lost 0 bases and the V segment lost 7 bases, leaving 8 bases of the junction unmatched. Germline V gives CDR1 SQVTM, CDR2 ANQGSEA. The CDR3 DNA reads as TGCAGCGCCACGACAGGGGCTTTCTCTGGAAACACCATATATTTT. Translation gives CSATTGAFSGNTIYF.

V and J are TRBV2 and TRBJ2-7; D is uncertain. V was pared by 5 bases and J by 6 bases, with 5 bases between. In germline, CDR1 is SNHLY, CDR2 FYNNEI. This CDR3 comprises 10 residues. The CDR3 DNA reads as TGTGCCAGCAGTCTGCGCGAGCAGTACTTC. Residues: CASSLREQYF.

The chain's CDR3 is CASSPTADRGSYEQYF. CDR3 sequence (DNA): TGCGCCAGCAGCCCAACGGCCGACAGGGGATCCTACGAGCAGTACTTC. The V and J genes are TRBV4-3 and TRBJ2-7; TRBD1 aligns across 8 bases. The germline gives CDR1 LGHNA, CDR2 YSLEER. The CDR3 runs to 16 residues. V dropped 4 bases and J dropped 1; count of bases not matched to a gene: 9.

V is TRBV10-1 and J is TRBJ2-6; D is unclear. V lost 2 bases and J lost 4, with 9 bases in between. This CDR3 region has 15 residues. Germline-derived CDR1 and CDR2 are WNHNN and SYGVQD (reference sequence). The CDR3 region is CASSEEISGANVLTF. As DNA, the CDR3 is TGCGCCAGCAGTGAGGAGATTTCGGGGGCCAACGTCCTGACTTTC.

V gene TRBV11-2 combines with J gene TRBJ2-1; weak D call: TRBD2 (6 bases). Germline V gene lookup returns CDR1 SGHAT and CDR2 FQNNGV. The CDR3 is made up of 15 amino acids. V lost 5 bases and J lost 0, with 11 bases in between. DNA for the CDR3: TGTGCCAGCAGCCGCGGGGAGACCTCCTACAATGAGCAGTTCTTC. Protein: CASSRGETSYNEQFF. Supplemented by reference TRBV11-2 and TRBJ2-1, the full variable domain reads EAGVAQSPRYKIIEKRQSVAFWCNPISGHATLYWYQQILGQGPKLLIQFQNNGVVDDSQLPKDRFSAERLKGVDSTLKIQPAKLEDSAVYLCASSRGETSYNEQFFGPGTRLTVL.

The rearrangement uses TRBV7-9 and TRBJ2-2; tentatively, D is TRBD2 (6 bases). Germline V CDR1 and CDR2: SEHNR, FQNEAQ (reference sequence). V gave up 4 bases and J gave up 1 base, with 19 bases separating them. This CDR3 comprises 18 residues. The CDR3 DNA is TGTGCCAGCAGCTCCGTTCTCGGGGCGGGGTTGAACACCGGGGAGCTGTTTTTT. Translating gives CASSSVLGAGLNTGELFF.

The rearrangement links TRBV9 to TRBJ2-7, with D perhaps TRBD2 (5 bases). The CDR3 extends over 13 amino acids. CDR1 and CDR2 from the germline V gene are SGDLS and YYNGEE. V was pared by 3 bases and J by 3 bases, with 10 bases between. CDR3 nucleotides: TGTGCCAGCAGCGCGGGAATGGTCTACGAGCAGTACTTC. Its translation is CASSAGMVYEQYF.